This T cell receptor beta chain was profiled in a study of molecular identifiers for immune sequencing clone quantification. TCRdb re-called the PCR reads with MiXCR, one entry per CDR3 protein. The table has 85,000 to 95,000 distinct CDR3 sequences, around a fifth seen once. In its sample, this clonotype was seen a few times. A read error may be the cause here, since a much bigger clone is one base away. Germline loops: CDR1 SGHTA, CDR2 FQGNSA. This CDR3 is built from 12 residues. The V end lost 2 bases, the J end lost 6 bases, and 8 bases lay between the germline ends. Sequencing was done on a sample of naive CD8+ T cells from blood, with Jurkat cell RNA spiked in. The subset: FACS-sorted CD8+CD4-CCR7+CD45RA+ naive T cells. The TCR originated in a human donor in good health. Some libraries in this study had Jurkat cell RNA spiked in. The rearrangement links TRBV7-2 to TRBJ2-7; D is unresolved. DNA for the CDR3: TGTGCCAGCAGCTTAACCAGCTGCGAGCAGTACTTC. Translation: CASSLTSCEQYF.